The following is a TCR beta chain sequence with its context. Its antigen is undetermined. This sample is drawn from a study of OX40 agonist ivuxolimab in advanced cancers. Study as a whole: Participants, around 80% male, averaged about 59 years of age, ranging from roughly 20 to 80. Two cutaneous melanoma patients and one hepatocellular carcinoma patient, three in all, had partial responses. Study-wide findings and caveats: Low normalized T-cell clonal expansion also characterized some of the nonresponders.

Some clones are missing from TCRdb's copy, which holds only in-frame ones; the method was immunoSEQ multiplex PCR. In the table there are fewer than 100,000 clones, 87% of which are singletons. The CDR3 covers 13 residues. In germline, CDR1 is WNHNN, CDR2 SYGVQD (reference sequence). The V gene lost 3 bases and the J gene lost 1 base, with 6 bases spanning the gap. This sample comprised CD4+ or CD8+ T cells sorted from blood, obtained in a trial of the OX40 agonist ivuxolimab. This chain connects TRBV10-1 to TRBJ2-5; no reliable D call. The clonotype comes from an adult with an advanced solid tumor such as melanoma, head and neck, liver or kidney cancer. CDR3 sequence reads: CASSDPLQETQYF. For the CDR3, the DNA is TGCGCCAGCAGTGACCCACTCCAAGAGACCCAGTACTTC.